These T cell receptor beta chains were read from a single sample in a study of response to subunit inactivated influenza vaccine. TCRdb reanalysed the RT-PCR reads using MiXCR and keeps one entry per CDR3 protein. The sample contains about 520,000 distinct CDR3 sequences, over 25% of which appear only once. Sample: CD4+ T cells sorted from PBMCs, taken 5 days after vaccination. These receptors were collected from a man aged 50 or older who received an inactivated influenza vaccine. CDR3s include the opening cysteine and the closing phenylalanine or tryptophan. A D gene is named only where the DNA matches it firmly. Size values are once, few and many counts, or a class for expanded clones, and some rows have none.

cdr3_nt: TGCGCCAGCACCGTAACATTCGGGGACGGCATTAATTCACCCCTCCACTTT; cdr3_aa: CASTVTFGDGINSPLHF; clone_size: NA; d_call: NA; v_call: TRBV5-1; j_call: TRBJ1-6
cdr3_nt: TGTGCCAGCAGGGATAACCTGAGGGCTTTCTTT; cdr3_aa: CASRDNLRAFF; clone_size: NA; d_call: NA; v_call: TRBV6-2/TRBV6-3; j_call: TRBJ1-1
cdr3_nt: TGTGCCTGGAGCCTTGTTGCGGGAGTCTCGGGTGAGCAGTTCTTC; cdr3_aa: CAWSLVAGVSGEQFF; clone_size: few; d_call: TRBD2; v_call: TRBV30; j_call: TRBJ2-1
cdr3_nt: TGTGCCAGCAATTGGGGCTTCAGCAATCAGCCCCAGCATTTT; cdr3_aa: CASNWGFSNQPQHF; clone_size: NA; d_call: NA; v_call: TRBV28; j_call: TRBJ1-5
cdr3_nt: TGCGCCAGCAGCTTGGAGGGGACTAGCACAGATACGCAGTATTTT; cdr3_aa: CASSLEGTSTDTQYF; clone_size: few; d_call: NA; v_call: TRBV5-1; j_call: TRBJ2-3
cdr3_nt: TGCAGCGTTGAAGGTCTCAGGGGCGGACCCCGAGCGGACACTGAAGCTTTCTTT; cdr3_aa: CSVEGLRGGPRADTEAFF; clone_size: NA; d_call: NA; v_call: TRBV29-1; j_call: TRBJ1-1
cdr3_nt: TGTGCCATCAGTGAAGGGGCTAGCGGCACAGATACGCAGTATTTT; cdr3_aa: CAISEGASGTDTQYF; clone_size: few; d_call: NA; v_call: TRBV10-3; j_call: TRBJ2-3
cdr3_nt: TGTGCCAGCAGTCCAGCAACAGGGGTCAGATTCACTGAAGCTTTCTTT; cdr3_aa: CASSPATGVRFTEAFF; clone_size: few; d_call: TRBD1; v_call: TRBV6-1; j_call: TRBJ1-1
cdr3_nt: TGTGCCAGCAGTATTCGTCAGCAGGGATCTGAAGCTTTCTTT; cdr3_aa: CASSIRQQGSEAFF; clone_size: few; d_call: NA; v_call: TRBV7-9; j_call: TRBJ1-1
cdr3_nt: TGTGCCAGCAGCTTAGCGGCGGGGTCTGGGGCCAACGTCCTGACTTTC; cdr3_aa: CASSLAAGSGANVLTF; clone_size: NA; d_call: NA; v_call: TRBV7-2; j_call: TRBJ2-6
cdr3_nt: TGTGCCATCAAGGAGGACAGGGGGCCTTACAATGAGCAGTTCTTC; cdr3_aa: CAIKEDRGPYNEQFF; clone_size: NA; d_call: TRBD1; v_call: TRBV10-3; j_call: TRBJ2-1
cdr3_nt: TGTGCCAGCAGATTAGCGGGAGGAGAGCAGTTCTTC; cdr3_aa: CASRLAGGEQFF; clone_size: NA; d_call: TRBD2; v_call: TRBV12-3/TRBV12-4; j_call: TRBJ2-1
cdr3_nt: TGTGCCATCAGTGAGGGTACTAGCGGAGGCCGGATTACGCAGTATTTT; cdr3_aa: CAISEGTSGGRITQYF; clone_size: few; d_call: TRBD2; v_call: TRBV10-3; j_call: TRBJ2-3
cdr3_nt: TGCAGTGCTATAAGGGACGCGACGAACACTGAAGCTTTCTTT; cdr3_aa: CSAIRDATNTEAFF; clone_size: NA; d_call: NA; v_call: TRBV20-1; j_call: TRBJ1-1
cdr3_nt: TGTGCCAGCAGCCAGACGGGGGCGATGAGCTACGAGCAGTACTTC; cdr3_aa: CASSQTGAMSYEQYF; clone_size: NA; d_call: NA; v_call: TRBV3-1; j_call: TRBJ2-7
cdr3_nt: TGTGCCAGCAGTCTACTGGAGGGTACGCAGTATTTT; cdr3_aa: CASSLLEGTQYF; clone_size: few; d_call: NA; v_call: TRBV7-9; j_call: TRBJ2-3
cdr3_nt: TGCGCCAGCAGGTACACGAGGGATTCCTACGAGCAGTACTTC; cdr3_aa: CASRYTRDSYEQYF; clone_size: few; d_call: NA; v_call: TRBV5-1; j_call: TRBJ2-7
cdr3_nt: TGCGCCAGCAGCCAGGGTAGCGGGGGGGCCAACGGGGAGCTGTTTTTT; cdr3_aa: CASSQGSGGANGELFF; clone_size: NA; d_call: TRBD2; v_call: TRBV4-3; j_call: TRBJ2-2
cdr3_nt: TGCAGTGCTAGCCAAGCGGGAGGGAACAATGAGCAGTTCTTC; cdr3_aa: CSASQAGGNNEQFF; clone_size: few; d_call: TRBD2; v_call: TRBV20-1; j_call: TRBJ2-1
cdr3_nt: TGTGCCAGCAACTCCCCGAGGGGACAACTAAAAGAGACCCAGTACTTC; cdr3_aa: CASNSPRGQLKETQYF; clone_size: NA; d_call: NA; v_call: TRBV7-8; j_call: TRBJ2-5
cdr3_nt: TGTGCCAGCAGTGAAGGCAGACCTTCCTACGAGCAGTACTTC; cdr3_aa: CASSEGRPSYEQYF; clone_size: NA; d_call: NA; v_call: TRBV6-1; j_call: TRBJ2-7
cdr3_nt: TGTGCCAGCAGTATGCCTCTAGCGGGAGGGCCGAATGAGCAGTTCTTC; cdr3_aa: CASSMPLAGGPNEQFF; clone_size: NA; d_call: TRBD2; v_call: TRBV27; j_call: TRBJ2-1
cdr3_nt: TGTGCCAGCAGCTACAGCATTACCGGGGAGCTGTTTTTT; cdr3_aa: CASSYSITGELFF; clone_size: NA; d_call: NA; v_call: TRBV7-2; j_call: TRBJ2-2
cdr3_nt: TGTGCCAGCAGCTTAACGACAGGGTTTGGCAATCAGCCCCAGCATTTT; cdr3_aa: CASSLTTGFGNQPQHF; clone_size: few; d_call: TRBD1; v_call: TRBV7-2; j_call: TRBJ1-5
cdr3_nt: TGTGCCAGCAGCAAAATTAGCGGGGGGGCCCCAGATACGCAGTATTTT; cdr3_aa: CASSKISGGAPDTQYF; clone_size: NA; d_call: TRBD2; v_call: TRBV7-2; j_call: TRBJ2-3
cdr3_nt: TGTGCCAGCAGTGGCCGGGCTAGCAATGAGCAGTTCTTC; cdr3_aa: CASSGRASNEQFF; clone_size: few; d_call: NA; v_call: TRBV6-2/TRBV6-3; j_call: TRBJ2-1
cdr3_nt: TGCGCCAGCAGCCCCCAAATCGGGACAGTATACGATGAGCAGTTCTTC; cdr3_aa: CASSPQIGTVYDEQFF; clone_size: NA; d_call: TRBD1; v_call: TRBV4-1; j_call: TRBJ2-1
cdr3_nt: TGTGCCAGCAGCCCCGTTGGAGCGGGAGAGGGGGAGACGTTCTTC; cdr3_aa: CASSPVGAGEGETFF; clone_size: few; d_call: TRBD2; v_call: TRBV28; j_call: TRBJ2-1
cdr3_nt: TGCGCCAGCAGCAGCGGGACAAGGAACACTGAAGCTTTCTTT; cdr3_aa: CASSSGTRNTEAFF; clone_size: NA; d_call: NA; v_call: TRBV5-1; j_call: TRBJ1-1
cdr3_nt: TGTGCCATCAGTGCCCAACAGGGTATCGCTGGGGAGACCCCGTACTTC; cdr3_aa: CAISAQQGIAGETPYF; clone_size: NA; d_call: NA; v_call: TRBV10-3; j_call: TRBJ2-5
cdr3_nt: TGTGCCACCAGCAGAGATTTCCCGGGAGTGTACAATGAGCAGTTCTTC; cdr3_aa: CATSRDFPGVYNEQFF; clone_size: NA; d_call: NA; v_call: TRBV15; j_call: TRBJ2-1
cdr3_nt: TGCAGTGCTAGACAGCGGAGCTCCTACAATGAGCAGTTCTTC; cdr3_aa: CSARQRSSYNEQFF; clone_size: few; d_call: NA; v_call: TRBV20-1; j_call: TRBJ2-1
cdr3_nt: TGTGCCAGCAGTTTAGGAGGGGCGCCGAACACCGGGGAGCTGTTTTTT; cdr3_aa: CASSLGGAPNTGELFF; clone_size: few; d_call: NA; v_call: TRBV12-3/TRBV12-4; j_call: TRBJ2-2
cdr3_nt: TGTGCCAGCAGGGCTACAGGGTTAGGTCAGCCCCAGCATTTT; cdr3_aa: CASRATGLGQPQHF; clone_size: NA; d_call: NA; v_call: TRBV12-3/TRBV12-4; j_call: TRBJ1-5
cdr3_nt: TGCAGTGCTCCCGGACTCGGAGGGTCCTACAATGAGCAGTTCTTC; cdr3_aa: CSAPGLGGSYNEQFF; clone_size: few; d_call: NA; v_call: TRBV20-1; j_call: TRBJ2-1
cdr3_nt: TGTGCCAGCAGTTTAGAAGGACTAGCGGGAGGAAACGAGCAGTACTTC; cdr3_aa: CASSLEGLAGGNEQYF; clone_size: NA; d_call: TRBD2; v_call: TRBV12-3/TRBV12-4; j_call: TRBJ2-7
cdr3_nt: TGTGCCAGCATGGAGCGGGGATACACCGGGGAGCTGTTTTTT; cdr3_aa: CASMERGYTGELFF; clone_size: many; d_call: TRBD2; v_call: TRBV5-5; j_call: TRBJ2-2
cdr3_nt: TGTGCCAGCAGCCGAAAGACCTGGGACAGTGGGGTTGCTAACTATGGCTACACCTTC; cdr3_aa: CASSRKTWDSGVANYGYTF; clone_size: few; d_call: TRBD1; v_call: TRBV11-1; j_call: TRBJ1-2
cdr3_nt: TGTGCCAGCAGACCCGACGGGTTATCTCAAGAGACCCAGTACTTC; cdr3_aa: CASRPDGLSQETQYF; clone_size: few; d_call: NA; v_call: TRBV7-2; j_call: TRBJ2-5
cdr3_nt: TGTGCCAGCAGCCGCACCGGGGTTCGAAGCTACAATGAGCAGTTCTTC; cdr3_aa: CASSRTGVRSYNEQFF; clone_size: NA; d_call: NA; v_call: TRBV14; j_call: TRBJ2-1
cdr3_nt: TGTGCTAGTGAATTGCCCCCCTCCTACAATGAGCAGTTCTTC; cdr3_aa: CASELPPSYNEQFF; clone_size: NA; d_call: NA; v_call: TRBV12-5; j_call: TRBJ2-1
cdr3_nt: TGTGCCAGCAGCCAGGGACAGACCTACTACAATGAGCAGTTCTTC; cdr3_aa: CASSQGQTYYNEQFF; clone_size: many; d_call: TRBD1; v_call: TRBV4-2; j_call: TRBJ2-1
cdr3_nt: TGCAGTGCACGGGACAGCCGAGATAATAATTCACCCCTCCACTTT; cdr3_aa: CSARDSRDNNSPLHF; clone_size: NA; d_call: TRBD1; v_call: TRBV20-1; j_call: TRBJ1-6
cdr3_nt: TGTGCCAGCAGTTTTTCCCCTTCGGGCGGATCCTACGAGCAGTACTTC; cdr3_aa: CASSFSPSGGSYEQYF; clone_size: NA; d_call: NA; v_call: TRBV12-3/TRBV12-4; j_call: TRBJ2-7
cdr3_nt: TGTGCCAGCAGTACTCCCGGGACAGCCCACAATGAGCAGTTCTTC; cdr3_aa: CASSTPGTAHNEQFF; clone_size: few; d_call: TRBD1; v_call: TRBV6-5; j_call: TRBJ2-1
cdr3_nt: TGTGCCAGCAGGGGACTAGCGGGGGGCCCCACAGATACGCAGTATTTT; cdr3_aa: CASRGLAGGPTDTQYF; clone_size: NA; d_call: TRBD2; v_call: TRBV2; j_call: TRBJ2-3
cdr3_nt: TGTGCCAGCAGCGTAGAGGGACAGGCCTACAATGAGCAGTTCTTC; cdr3_aa: CASSVEGQAYNEQFF; clone_size: NA; d_call: TRBD1; v_call: TRBV9; j_call: TRBJ2-1
cdr3_nt: TGCGCCAGCAGCTTGGGCAGATCGAACACCGGGGAGCTGTTTTTT; cdr3_aa: CASSLGRSNTGELFF; clone_size: many; d_call: NA; v_call: TRBV5-1; j_call: TRBJ2-2
cdr3_nt: TGTGCCAGCAGAAGATTAGCGGGAGCGACCGATGAGCAGTTCTTC; cdr3_aa: CASRRLAGATDEQFF; clone_size: once; d_call: TRBD2; v_call: TRBV12-3/TRBV12-4; j_call: TRBJ2-1
cdr3_nt: TGTGCCAGCAGCCCTAAAGGCGGGGGCGAGCCTAGCACAGATACGCAGTATTTT; cdr3_aa: CASSPKGGGEPSTDTQYF; clone_size: NA; d_call: NA; v_call: TRBV7-8; j_call: TRBJ2-3
cdr3_nt: TGTGCCAGCAGCAGAGGACTAGCGGGAGTCCACGAGCAGTACTTC; cdr3_aa: CASSRGLAGVHEQYF; clone_size: few; d_call: NA; v_call: TRBV21-1; j_call: TRBJ2-7